This T cell receptor beta chain came from a study of blood T cell repertoires in COVID-19. In this sample, this clone turned up once. CDR1 is SGHRS, CDR2 YFSETQ, per germline. Trimming took 0 bases from V and 2 from J, leaving 8 bases between them. The CDR3 contains 15 residues. The method was immunoSEQ multiplex PCR; TCRdb's version includes in-frame clones alone and lacks a portion of them. The sample includes fewer than 300,000 clones, nearly 90% of them seen just once. The receptor comes from a man aged 18 to 29 with active or convalescent COVID-19. Sequencing was done on a sample of peripheral blood. This chain links TRBV5-1 with TRBJ2-2; maybe TRBD1 (5 bases). This chain's CDR3 is CASSLGQLNTGELFF. Written as DNA, the CDR3 is TGCGCCAGCAGCTTGGGACAGCTCAACACCGGGGAGCTGTTTTTT.